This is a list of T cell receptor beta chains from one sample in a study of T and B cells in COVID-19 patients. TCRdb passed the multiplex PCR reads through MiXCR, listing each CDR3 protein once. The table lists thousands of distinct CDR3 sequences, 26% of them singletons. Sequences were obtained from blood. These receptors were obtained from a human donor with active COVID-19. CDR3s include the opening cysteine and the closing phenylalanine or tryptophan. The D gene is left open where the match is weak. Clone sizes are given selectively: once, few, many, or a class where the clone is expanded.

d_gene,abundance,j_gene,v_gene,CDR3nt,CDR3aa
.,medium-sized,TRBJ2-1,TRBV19,TGTGCCAGTAGCCCAGTCCCGGGGGATGAGCAGTTCTTC,CASSPVPGDEQFF
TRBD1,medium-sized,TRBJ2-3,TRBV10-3,TGTGCCATCAGTGAGAAGCCGAATCAGGGGGCACCCTCAGATACGCAGTATTTT,CAISEKPNQGAPSDTQYF
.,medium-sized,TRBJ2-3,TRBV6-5,TGTGCCAGCAGGGTGACTAGTCCCACAGATACGCAGTATTTT,CASRVTSPTDTQYF
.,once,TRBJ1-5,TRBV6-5,TGTGCCAGCAGCTCTATACAGGGTACCCAGCATTTT,CASSSIQGTQHF
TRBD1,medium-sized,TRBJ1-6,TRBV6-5,TGTGCCAGCAGTTACGACAGGACAGGGCGCTCACCCCTCCACTTT,CASSYDRTGRSPLHF
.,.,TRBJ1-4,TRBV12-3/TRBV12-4,TGTGCCAGCCGGGAGGGTGAAAAACTGTTTTTT,CASREGEKLFF
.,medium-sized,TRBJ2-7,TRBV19,TGTGCCAGTAGTCCCAACGGGCAGGGAGGCCTCTACGAGCAGTACTTC,CASSPNGQGGLYEQYF
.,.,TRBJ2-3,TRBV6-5,TGTGCCAGCAGCCAGCAGAATACGCAGTATTTT,CASSQQNTQYF
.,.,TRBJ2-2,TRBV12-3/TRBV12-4,TGTGCCAGCATACACAGCGGGGAGCTGTTTTTT,CASIHSGELFF
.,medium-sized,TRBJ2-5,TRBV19,TGTGCCAGTAGTCCCTCCGGGGCTTTAGGGACCCAGTACTTC,CASSPSGALGTQYF
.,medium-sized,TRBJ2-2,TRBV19,TGTGCCAGTAGTATACCAGGGGGGGAGCTGTTTTTT,CASSIPGGELFF
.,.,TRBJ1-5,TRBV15,TGTGCCACCAGCAGAGATACTAAGTCGGGGATCGCCCAGCCCCAGCATTTT,CATSRDTKSGIAQPQHF
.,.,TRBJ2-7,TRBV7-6,TGTGCCAGCAGCCAGGGCAGGGCCGAGCAGTACTTC,CASSQGRAEQYF
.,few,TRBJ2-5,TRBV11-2,TGTGCCAGCAGCACACGTCGAGAGCAAGAGACCCAGTACTTC,CASSTRREQETQYF
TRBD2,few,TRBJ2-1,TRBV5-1,TGCGCCAGCAGCACACAAAGGCAAAAAAGCGGGAGGGCCGTCAATGAGCAGTTCTTC,CASSTQRQKSGRAVNEQFF
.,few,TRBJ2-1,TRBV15,TGTGCCACCAGCAGAGATGGCGGTAGCTCCTACAATGAGCAGTTCTTC,CATSRDGGSSYNEQFF
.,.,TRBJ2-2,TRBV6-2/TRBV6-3,TGTGCCAGCAGTTACTCCCCTCCGGGTCGCAGGATGAGCGGGGAGCTGTTTTTT,CASSYSPPGRRMSGELFF
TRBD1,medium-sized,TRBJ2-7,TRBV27,TGTGCCAGCAATGGACAGGTGGGCGAGCAGTACTTC,CASNGQVGEQYF
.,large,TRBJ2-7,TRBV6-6,TGTGCCAGCAGCTCTCCCGCGGACGAGCAGTACTTC,CASSSPADEQYF
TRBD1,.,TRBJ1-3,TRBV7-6,TGTGCCAGCAGCTTTACCACAGGGGACTCTGGAAACACCATATATTTT,CASSFTTGDSGNTIYF
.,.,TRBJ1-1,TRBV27,TGTGCCAGCAGTCGGGGGGGCACTGAAGCTTTCTTT,CASSRGGTEAFF
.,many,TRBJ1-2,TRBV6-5,TGTGCCAGCAGTTACTCGTTGGGCAGGTCGGATGGCTACACCTTC,CASSYSLGRSDGYTF
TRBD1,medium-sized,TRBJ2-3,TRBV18,TGTGCCAGCTCAACACCGGGACAGTTATATACGCAGTATTTT,CASSTPGQLYTQYF
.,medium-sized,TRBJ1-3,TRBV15,TGTGCCACCGGGACGGGCTCTGGAAACACCATATATTTT,CATGTGSGNTIYF
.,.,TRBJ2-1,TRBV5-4,TGTGCCAGCAGCGCAGGAAGTTTAAATGAGCAGTTCTTC,CASSAGSLNEQFF
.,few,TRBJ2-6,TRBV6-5,TGTGCCAGCGCCCTCCTCGGGGCCAACGTCCTGACTTTC,CASALLGANVLTF
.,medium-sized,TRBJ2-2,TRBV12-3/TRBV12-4,TGTGCCAGCAGGGGGGACTTATCGGCCGGGGAGCTGTTTTTT,CASRGDLSAGELFF
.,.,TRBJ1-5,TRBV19,TGTGCCACCCAAGGGGGGGGGAATCAGCCCCAGCATTTT,CATQGGGNQPQHF
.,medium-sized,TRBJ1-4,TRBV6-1,TGTGCCAGCAGATTGGACAGCTTTGAAAAACTGTTTTTT,CASRLDSFEKLFF
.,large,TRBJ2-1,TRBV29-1,TGCAGCGTTGCTTTCCACAATGAGCAGTTCTTC,CSVAFHNEQFF
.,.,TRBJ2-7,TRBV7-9,TGTGCCAGCAGCTTACAACAGGGTAGACACGAGCAGTACTTC,CASSLQQGRHEQYF
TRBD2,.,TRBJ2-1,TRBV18,TGTGCCAGCTCACCGCTCGCGAGCGGGAGAATCATCCCCAATGAGCAGTTCTTC,CASSPLASGRIIPNEQFF
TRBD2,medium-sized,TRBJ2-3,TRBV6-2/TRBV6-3,TGTGCCAGCAGCCCTACTAGCGGGGGGGGCACAGATACGCAGTATTTT,CASSPTSGGGTDTQYF
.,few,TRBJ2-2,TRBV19,TGTGCCAGTAGGGATCAGGGAACCGGGGAGCTGTTTTTT,CASRDQGTGELFF
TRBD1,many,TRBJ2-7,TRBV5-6,TGTGCCAGCAGCTTACAGGGGGCGGGCTACGAGCAGTACTTC,CASSLQGAGYEQYF
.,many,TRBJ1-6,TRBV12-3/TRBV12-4,TGTGCCAGCAACATAGGGGGGGGTAATTCACCCCTCCACTTT,CASNIGGGNSPLHF
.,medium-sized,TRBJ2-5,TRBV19,TGTGCCAGTAGTATAGCACAACAAGAGACCCAGTACTTC,CASSIAQQETQYF
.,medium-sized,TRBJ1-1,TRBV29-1,TGCAGCGTTGGGGCTCAGGGAGGTTTCGCTGAAGCTTTCTTT,CSVGAQGGFAEAFF
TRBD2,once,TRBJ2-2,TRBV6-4,TGTGCCAGCAGTGGACTAGCGGGATTTAACACCGGGGAGCTGTTTTTT,CASSGLAGFNTGELFF
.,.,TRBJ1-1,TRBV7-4,TGTGCCAGCAGCGGGGGGAACACTGAAGCTTTCTTT,CASSGGNTEAFF
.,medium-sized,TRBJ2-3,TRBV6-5,TGTGCCAGCAGTTATCGTGGGGAAGCAGATACGCAGTATTTT,CASSYRGEADTQYF
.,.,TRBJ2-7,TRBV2,TGTGCCAGCAGTGAGGTGACGAGGAAGCATAGGTCCTACGAGCAGTACTTC,CASSEVTRKHRSYEQYF
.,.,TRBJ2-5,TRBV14,TGTGCCAGCAGCCAAGTGAGTCGGGGCAGTAGGCGAGAGACCCAGTACTTC,CASSQVSRGSRRETQYF
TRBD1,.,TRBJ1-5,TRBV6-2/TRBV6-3,TGTGCCAGCAGTCGCGACAGGGAGGACCAGCCCCAGCATTTT,CASSRDREDQPQHF
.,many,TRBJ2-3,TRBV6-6,TGTGCCAGCAGTTTGGCCCTAGATACGCAGTATTTT,CASSLALDTQYF